The sequence of this TCR beta chain was determined in a study of blood T cell repertoires in COVID-19. Per the germline V gene, CDR1 is ENHRY and CDR2 is SYGVKD. The CDR3 contains 14 residues. V was trimmed by 4 bases and J by 0 bases, leaving 7 bases between them. In the original workflow: Reference gene primer amplification yielded estimated nucleated cell counts. TCRdb keeps only in-frame clones here, not all; method: immunoSEQ multiplex PCR. V and J calls plus clone size are reproduced from that table; the DNA served to infer D and trimming. The data contain fewer than 250,000 clones, around four fifths of them singletons.

The sample consisted of peripheral blood. The sequence came from an older woman with active or convalescent COVID-19. The gene calls are TRBV10-3 and TRBJ2-4; D ambiguous. This chain's CDR3 is CAISGEVAKNIQYF. CDR3 nucleotides: TGTGCCATCAGTGGTGAGGTAGCCAAAAACATTCAGTACTTC.